This T cell receptor (beta chain) was obtained from a study of shared clonotypes between healthy human individuals. Positive CCR7 selection of CD45RO-negative cells yielded the naive CD8 cells, and terminally differentiated effector memory CD45RA+ cells were excluded. There were only Caucasian adults among the donors, and all lived in Nashville, Tennessee. CDR3 length: 13 amino acids. The junction had 4 bases not matched to a gene; V was cut back by 10 bases and J by 8 bases. Looked up from germline, CDR1 is ENHRY and CDR2 is SYGVKD. Measured with immunoSEQ multiplex PCR; TCRdb has only the in-frame clones, and not every one. This sample has approximately 2,000,000 clones; 90% to 95% occur once, and the top ten carry more than 1.5%.

Sequencing used naive CD8+ T cells from PBMCs. The chain carries TRBV10-3 and TRBJ2-1, with 14 bases lining up with TRBD2. This TCR was recovered from a man younger than 35 in good health. Some clones in this sample may be carry-over from other donors' samples. CDR3 bases: TGTGCCACCAAGGGACTAGCGGGAGATGAGCAGTTCTTC. Protein sequence: CATKGLAGDEQFF.